The 5 T cell receptor beta chains listed next were all sequenced from one sample in a study of shared clonotypes between healthy human individuals. TCRdb's table, derived via immunoSEQ multiplex PCR, lists solely in-frame clones and lacks some. The table lists roughly 2.1 million clones, approximately 94% of them singletons. CD8 cells classed as naive were CD45RO-negative and positively selected for CCR7, excluding terminally differentiated effector memory CD45RA+ cells. Sequenced material: naive CD8+ T cells from PBMCs. The origin of the receptors is a man aged 18 to 35 in good health. Some clones in this sample may be carry-over from other donors' samples.

The chain joins TRBV2 to TRBJ2-5; a possible D gene is TRBD2 (5 bases). Trimming removed 3 bases at V and 5 bases at J, with 19 bases between. The CDR3 spans 16 residues. Germline V gives CDR1 SNHLY, CDR2 FYNNEI. The CDR3 protein is CASSDLWLAGGETQYF. In nucleotides, the CDR3 is TGTGCCAGCAGTGACTTGTGGCTAGCAGGTGGGGAGACCCAGTACTTC.

The chain recombines TRBV11-2 with TRBJ2-1; 7 positions match TRBD2. V was pared by 5 bases and J by 4 bases, with 11 bases of the junction left unmatched. The CDR3 is 16 amino acids. The germline CDR1 and CDR2 sequences are SGHAT and FQNNGV. The CDR3: CASSPLPSGDYNEQFF. The DNA of the CDR3 is TGTGCCAGCAGCCCGTTGCCTAGCGGTGATTACAATGAGCAGTTCTTC.

The chain has TRBV28 and TRBJ2-5; 7 bases agree with TRBD1. The V segment lost 0 bases and the J segment 4 bases; nucleotides outside the gene matches: 11. Germline CDR1 and CDR2: MDHEN and SYDVKM. This CDR3 contains 17 residues. This CDR3 reads CASSLWSGGIRGETQYF. Written as DNA, the CDR3 is TGTGCCAGCAGTTTATGGTCAGGGGGAATAAGAGGAGAGACCCAGTACTTC.

The V gene is TRBV27, the J gene TRBJ2-7, with TRBD2 identical over 11 bases. The CDR3 is made up of 14 amino acids. CDR1 and CDR2 (germline): MNHEY, SMNVEV (reference sequence). V lost 6 bases and J lost 3; bases outside the gene matches: 4. In DNA, the CDR3 is TGTGCCAGCAGCCAGCTAGCGGGAGGCTACGAGCAGTACTTC. Its protein product is CASSQLAGGYEQYF.

The chain combines TRBV6-1 with TRBJ1-1; D is possibly TRBD1 (5 bases). This CDR3 comprises 14 residues. V was shortened by 1 base and J by 7 bases, with 13 bases between the two germline ends. Looked up from germline, CDR1 is MNHNS and CDR2 is SASEGT. The CDR3 nucleotides read TGTGCCAGCAGTGAAGGGGGCGCGTTGATTGAAGCTTTCTTT. It encodes CASSEGGALIEAFF.